The T cell receptor (beta chain) described here comes from a study of Ad26.COV2.S vaccination and SARS-CoV-2 variants. Background on the study: In the study, Ad26.COV2.S was injected intramuscularly once, or twice 56 days apart.

CDR1 is PRHDT, CDR2 FYEKMQ, per germline (reference sequence). Trimming stripped 2 bases from V and 1 base from J, with 14 bases between. The CDR3 covers 16 residues. Data came from immunoSEQ multiplex PCR; TCRdb stores just in-frame clones and leaves some out. The sample gives about 460,000 clones, 80% to 90% of which show up once; around 1.8% is in the top ten. Documented treatment: 15 to 20 received Ad26.COV2.S at low or high dose, single or two shots; roughly 5 received placebo; per-sample allocation not given. The samples date from day 63 after the first vaccine or placebo injection. The sample in question was peripheral blood, obtained in a trial of Ad26.COV2.S vaccine versus placebo. The source of this sequence is a person between 18 and 59 years old who received the Ad26.COV2.S COVID-19 vaccine or a placebo. The chain links TRBV13 to TRBJ2-5, with D perhaps matching TRBD1 (5 bases). The CDR3 sequence is CASSLKGQGFQETQYF. The CDR3 bases are TGTGCCAGCAGCTTAAAGGGGCAGGGATTCCAAGAGACCCAGTACTTC.